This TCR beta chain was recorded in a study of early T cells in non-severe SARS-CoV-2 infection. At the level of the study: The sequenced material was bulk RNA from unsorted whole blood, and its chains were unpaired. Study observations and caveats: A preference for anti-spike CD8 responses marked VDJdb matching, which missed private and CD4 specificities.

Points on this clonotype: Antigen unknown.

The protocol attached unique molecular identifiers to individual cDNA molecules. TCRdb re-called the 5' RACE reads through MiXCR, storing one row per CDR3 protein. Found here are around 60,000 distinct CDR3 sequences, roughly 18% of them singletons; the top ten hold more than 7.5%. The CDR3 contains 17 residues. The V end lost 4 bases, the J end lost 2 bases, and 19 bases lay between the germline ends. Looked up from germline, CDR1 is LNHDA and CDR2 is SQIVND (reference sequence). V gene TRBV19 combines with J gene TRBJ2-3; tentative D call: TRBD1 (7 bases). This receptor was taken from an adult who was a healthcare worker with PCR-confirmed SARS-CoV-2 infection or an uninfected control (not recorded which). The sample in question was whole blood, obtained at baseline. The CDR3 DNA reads TGTGCCAGTAGTAAGGAGGGACAGTCCTCTTTCACAGATACGCAGTATTTT. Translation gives CASSKEGQSSFTDTQYF.